This TCR beta chain was documented in a study of shared clonotypes between healthy human individuals. Per the germline V gene, CDR1 is SQVTM and CDR2 is ANQGSEA. The CDR3 length is 13 residues. Between the trimmed V and J ends, which lost 5 bases and 4 bases, there was a span of 14 bases. Researchers drew on about 90 million PBMCs for genomic DNA from unsorted samples. Measured with immunoSEQ multiplex PCR; TCRdb has only the in-frame clones, and not every one. The sample comprises roughly 500,000 clones, approximately 84% of which are singletons, and roughly 13% rests with the top ten. Sequencing input: PBMCs. V usage is TRBV29-1 and J usage is TRBJ1-2; possibly TRBD1 for D (5 bases). The receptor comes from a woman aged 40 to 55 in good health. Some clones in this sample may be carry-over from other donors' samples. The DNA of the CDR3 is TGCAGCGTTCCGGCCAGGGCCGGCTATGGCTACACCTTC. Protein product: CSVPARAGYGYTF.